Following are 2 T cell receptor beta chains from one sample sequenced in a study of blood T cell repertoires in COVID-19. Clones were sequenced by immunoSEQ multiplex PCR, and TCRdb holds only the in-frame ones, with some missing. Counted here are 130,000 to 150,000 clones, about 80% occurring once; the ten biggest clones make up approximately 5.8%. Sequenced material: peripheral blood. All receptors come from a human donor in a cohort sampled during active COVID-19.

The chain combines TRBV5-1 with TRBJ2-1, with TRBD1 matching 7 bases. Germline V lookup: CDR1 SGHRS, CDR2 YFSETQ. V gave up 2 bases and J gave up 0 bases; unmatched junction bases: 2. The CDR3 is 15 amino acids. The DNA for the CDR3 is TGCGCCAGCAGCTTAGGGGGCTTCTCCTACAATGAGCAGTTCTTC. Amino acids: CASSLGGFSYNEQFF.

The V call is TRBV3-1 (or the pseudogene TRBV3-2), the J call TRBJ2-3, with TRBD2 matching 15 bases. CDR1 and CDR2 (germline): LGHDT, YNNKEL (reference sequence). This CDR3 is 21 amino acids long. Trimming cost V 1 base and J 3 bases; bases outside gene matches: 14. The CDR3 region is CASSQATFGLAGGLRTDTQYF. For the CDR3, the DNA is TGTGCCAGCAGCCAAGCCACCTTTGGACTAGCGGGGGGGCTTAGGACAGATACGCAGTATTTT.